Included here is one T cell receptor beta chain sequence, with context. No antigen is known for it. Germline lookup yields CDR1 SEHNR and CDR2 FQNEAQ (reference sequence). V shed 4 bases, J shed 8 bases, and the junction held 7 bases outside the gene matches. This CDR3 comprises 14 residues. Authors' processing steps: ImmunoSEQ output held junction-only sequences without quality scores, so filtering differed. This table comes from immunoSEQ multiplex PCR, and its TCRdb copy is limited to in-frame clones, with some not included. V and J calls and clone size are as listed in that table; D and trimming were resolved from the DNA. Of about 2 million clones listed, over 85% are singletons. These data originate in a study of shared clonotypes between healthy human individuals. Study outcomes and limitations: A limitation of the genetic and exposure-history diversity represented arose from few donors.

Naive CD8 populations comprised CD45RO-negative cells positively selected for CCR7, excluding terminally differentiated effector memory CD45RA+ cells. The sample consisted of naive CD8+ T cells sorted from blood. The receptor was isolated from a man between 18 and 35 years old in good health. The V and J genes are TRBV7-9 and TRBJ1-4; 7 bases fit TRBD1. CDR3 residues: CASSWDSGVEKLFF. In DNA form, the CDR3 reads TGTGCCAGCAGCTGGGACAGTGGAGTCGAAAAACTGTTTTTT.